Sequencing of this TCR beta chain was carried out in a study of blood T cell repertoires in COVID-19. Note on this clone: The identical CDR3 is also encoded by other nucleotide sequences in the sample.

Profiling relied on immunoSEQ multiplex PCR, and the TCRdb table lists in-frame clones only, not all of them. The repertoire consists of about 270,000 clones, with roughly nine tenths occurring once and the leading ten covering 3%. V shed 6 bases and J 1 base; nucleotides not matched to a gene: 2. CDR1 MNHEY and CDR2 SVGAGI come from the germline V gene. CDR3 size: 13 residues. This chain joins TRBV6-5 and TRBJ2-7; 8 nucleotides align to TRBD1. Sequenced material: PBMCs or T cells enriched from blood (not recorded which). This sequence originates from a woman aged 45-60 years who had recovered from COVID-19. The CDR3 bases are TGTGCCAGCAGAGGACAGGGATCCTACGAGCAGTACTTC. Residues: CASRGQGSYEQYF.